Listed below are T cell receptor beta chains from one sample, sequenced in a study of regulatory T cells in long-lasting Graves disease. TCRdb ran MiXCR on the multiplex PCR reads and lists one entry per CDR3 protein. The sample yields 350,000 to 450,000 distinct CDR3 sequences, roughly a fifth seen once. The sample consisted of peripheral blood mononuclear cells (PBMCs), taken when the disease was refractory, from a patient treated with antithyroid drugs. The origin of the receptors is a female donor with Graves disease. Both conserved end residues are part of each CDR3. Fields, in order: V gene, D gene, J gene, clone size, CDR3 protein, CDR3 DNA. A D gene is named only where the DNA matches it firmly. Clone sizes are given selectively: once, few, many, or a class where the clone is expanded.

v_gene: TRBV2
d_gene: NA
j_gene: TRBJ1-3
abundance: few
CDR3aa: CASSVAGLLDGNTIYF
CDR3nt: TGTGCCAGCAGTGTCGCCGGGCTCCTGGACGGAAACACCATATATTTT

v_gene: TRBV20-1
d_gene: NA
j_gene: TRBJ2-7
abundance: few
CDR3aa: CSAKTDEGIYEQYF
CDR3nt: TGCAGTGCCAAAACAGACGAGGGGATTTACGAGCAGTACTTC

v_gene: TRBV11-2
d_gene: TRBD1
j_gene: TRBJ1-5
abundance: many
CDR3aa: CASSSDRDQPQHF
CDR3nt: TGTGCCAGCAGTTCAGACAGGGATCAGCCCCAGCATTTT

v_gene: TRBV4-1
d_gene: TRBD1
j_gene: TRBJ1-4
abundance: NA
CDR3aa: CASTREDRDYGEKLFF
CDR3nt: TGCGCCAGCACCAGAGAGGACAGGGACTATGGTGAAAAACTGTTTTTT

v_gene: TRBV27
d_gene: NA
j_gene: TRBJ2-3
abundance: few
CDR3aa: CASSLIPRISDTQYF
CDR3nt: TGTGCCAGCAGTTTAATTCCCAGAATCTCAGATACGCAGTATTTT

v_gene: TRBV3-1
d_gene: TRBD2
j_gene: TRBJ2-6
abundance: many
CDR3aa: CASSQGFAGAGANVLTF
CDR3nt: TGTGCCAGCAGCCAAGGCTTCGCGGGAGCTGGGGCCAACGTCCTGACTTTC

v_gene: TRBV20-1
d_gene: TRBD1
j_gene: TRBJ2-7
abundance: few
CDR3aa: CSASTGSSYEQYF
CDR3nt: TGCAGTGCCTCGACAGGGAGCTCCTACGAGCAGTACTTC

v_gene: TRBV20-1
d_gene: TRBD2
j_gene: TRBJ2-7
abundance: NA
CDR3aa: CSARGLAETSSYEQYF
CDR3nt: TGCAGTGCTAGGGGACTAGCGGAGACCAGCTCCTACGAGCAGTACTTC

v_gene: TRBV28
d_gene: TRBD1
j_gene: TRBJ1-2
abundance: many
CDR3aa: CASSRQGSGYGYTF
CDR3nt: TGTGCCAGCAGTCGACAGGGCTCCGGCTATGGCTACACCTTC

v_gene: TRBV6-2/TRBV6-3
d_gene: TRBD2
j_gene: TRBJ2-2
abundance: NA
CDR3aa: CASTIAGGLTWELFF
CDR3nt: TGTGCCAGCACAATAGCGGGAGGGCTCACCTGGGAGCTGTTTTTT

v_gene: TRBV6-5
d_gene: TRBD1
j_gene: TRBJ1-5
abundance: NA
CDR3aa: CASSYGGGGNQPQHF
CDR3nt: TGTGCCAGCAGTTATGGAGGGGGCGGCAATCAGCCCCAGCATTTT

v_gene: TRBV10-3
d_gene: TRBD1
j_gene: TRBJ1-2
abundance: many
CDR3aa: CAISGQGWYGYGYTF
CDR3nt: TGTGCCATCAGTGGACAGGGGTGGTACGGCTATGGCTACACCTTC

v_gene: TRBV2
d_gene: NA
j_gene: TRBJ2-7
abundance: few
CDR3aa: CAGSEVGGQFYEQYF
CDR3nt: TGTGCCGGCAGTGAAGTGGGGGGACAGTTCTACGAGCAGTACTTC

v_gene: TRBV7-3
d_gene: TRBD1
j_gene: TRBJ2-6
abundance: few
CDR3aa: CASSPDRVIGANVLTF
CDR3nt: TGTGCCAGCAGCCCCGACAGGGTGATTGGGGCCAACGTCCTGACTTTC

v_gene: TRBV12-3/TRBV12-4
d_gene: TRBD1
j_gene: TRBJ2-1
abundance: NA
CDR3aa: CASSSLTGTEYNEQFF
CDR3nt: TGTGCCAGCAGTTCCCTAACCGGGACAGAGTACAATGAGCAGTTCTTC

v_gene: TRBV9
d_gene: TRBD1
j_gene: TRBJ1-2
abundance: NA
CDR3aa: CASSVARDRGLYGYTF
CDR3nt: TGTGCCAGCAGCGTAGCCCGGGACAGGGGGCTCTATGGCTACACCTTC

v_gene: TRBV28
d_gene: NA
j_gene: TRBJ1-2
abundance: many
CDR3aa: CASSLFGARDYGYTF
CDR3nt: TGTGCCAGCAGTTTATTCGGGGCGCGGGACTATGGCTACACCTTC

v_gene: TRBV4-1
d_gene: NA
j_gene: TRBJ1-1
abundance: NA
CDR3aa: CASSQDSPGTLNTEAFF
CDR3nt: TGCGCCAGCAGCCAAGACTCGCCGGGAACATTGAACACTGAAGCTTTCTTT

v_gene: TRBV20-1
d_gene: NA
j_gene: TRBJ2-7
abundance: few
CDR3aa: CSARTPDRDYEQYF
CDR3nt: TGCAGTGCTAGGACACCGGACAGAGACTACGAGCAGTACTTC

v_gene: TRBV28
d_gene: TRBD1
j_gene: TRBJ2-7
abundance: many
CDR3aa: CASSATGTGPSLEQYF
CDR3nt: TGTGCCAGCAGTGCCACCGGGACAGGGCCGTCTTTGGAGCAGTACTTC

v_gene: TRBV18
d_gene: TRBD1
j_gene: TRBJ1-2
abundance: NA
CDR3aa: CASSPGDRGYGYTF
CDR3nt: TGTGCCAGCTCACCAGGGGACAGGGGTTATGGCTACACCTTC

v_gene: TRBV6-2/TRBV6-3
d_gene: NA
j_gene: TRBJ1-5
abundance: NA
CDR3aa: CASSYSTRVEEPQHF
CDR3nt: TGTGCCAGCAGTTACTCGACCAGGGTGGAGGAGCCCCAGCATTTT

v_gene: TRBV7-9
d_gene: NA
j_gene: TRBJ2-7
abundance: NA
CDR3aa: CASSSGQNSPYEQYF
CDR3nt: TGTGCCAGCAGCTCGGGACAAAACTCCCCCTACGAGCAGTACTTC

v_gene: TRBV11-3
d_gene: NA
j_gene: TRBJ2-2
abundance: many
CDR3aa: CASSLARGTGELFF
CDR3nt: TGTGCCAGCAGCTTAGCCAGGGGCACCGGGGAGCTGTTTTTT

v_gene: TRBV28
d_gene: NA
j_gene: TRBJ2-3
abundance: few
CDR3aa: CASSPHLSTDTQYF
CDR3nt: TGTGCCAGCAGTCCCCACCTAAGCACAGATACGCAGTATTTT

v_gene: TRBV5-1
d_gene: TRBD1
j_gene: TRBJ1-1
abundance: NA
CDR3aa: CASSTGQATEAFF
CDR3nt: TGCGCCAGCAGCACCGGACAGGCCACTGAAGCTTTCTTT

v_gene: TRBV6-1
d_gene: TRBD1
j_gene: TRBJ1-1
abundance: NA
CDR3aa: CASSIGQGRTEAFF
CDR3nt: TGTGCCAGCAGCATAGGACAGGGTCGCACTGAAGCTTTCTTT

v_gene: TRBV6-1
d_gene: TRBD1
j_gene: TRBJ2-7
abundance: many
CDR3aa: CASSHGDRGLYEQYF
CDR3nt: TGTGCCAGCAGCCACGGGGACAGGGGTTTGTACGAGCAGTACTTC

v_gene: TRBV3-1
d_gene: NA
j_gene: TRBJ2-6
abundance: many
CDR3aa: CASSQSLGANVLTF
CDR3nt: TGTGCCAGCAGCCAGTCTCTGGGGGCCAACGTCCTGACTTTC

v_gene: TRBV7-9
d_gene: NA
j_gene: TRBJ2-7
abundance: NA
CDR3aa: CAGGLPYEQYF
CDR3nt: TGTGCCGGGGGACTCCCCTACGAGCAGTACTTC

v_gene: TRBV20-1
d_gene: TRBD2
j_gene: TRBJ2-5
abundance: NA
CDR3aa: CSASRLAGPGQETQYF
CDR3nt: TGCAGTGCTAGTAGGCTAGCGGGCCCAGGGCAAGAGACCCAGTACTTC

v_gene: TRBV28
d_gene: TRBD1
j_gene: TRBJ2-5
abundance: NA
CDR3aa: CASSLMGTGETQYF
CDR3nt: TGTGCCAGCAGTTTAATGGGGACAGGGGAGACCCAGTACTTC

v_gene: TRBV12-3/TRBV12-4
d_gene: NA
j_gene: TRBJ2-7
abundance: many
CDR3aa: CASSFTGGGQYF
CDR3nt: TGTGCCAGCAGTTTTACGGGTGGTGGGCAGTACTTC

v_gene: TRBV5-1
d_gene: TRBD2
j_gene: TRBJ2-2
abundance: few
CDR3aa: CASSFGGVASTGELFF
CDR3nt: TGCGCCAGCAGCTTCGGGGGGGTAGCGAGCACCGGGGAGCTGTTTTTT

v_gene: TRBV20-1
d_gene: NA
j_gene: TRBJ2-4
abundance: few
CDR3aa: CSALSNVAKNIQYF
CDR3nt: TGCAGTGCCCTAAGCAACGTAGCCAAAAACATTCAGTACTTC

v_gene: TRBV19
d_gene: NA
j_gene: TRBJ2-7
abundance: NA
CDR3aa: CASSIDFAAYEQYF
CDR3nt: TGTGCCAGTAGTATAGATTTTGCTGCCTACGAGCAGTACTTC

v_gene: TRBV7-8
d_gene: TRBD2
j_gene: TRBJ2-3
abundance: many
CDR3aa: CASSLAGLADYITDTQYF
CDR3nt: TGTGCCAGCAGCTTAGCGGGACTAGCGGACTATATCACAGATACGCAGTATTTT

v_gene: TRBV27
d_gene: NA
j_gene: TRBJ2-5
abundance: many
CDR3aa: CASSPPGALQKTQYF
CDR3nt: TGTGCCAGCAGTCCACCCGGGGCTCTTCAAAAGACCCAGTACTTC

v_gene: TRBV29-1
d_gene: NA
j_gene: TRBJ2-3
abundance: NA
CDR3aa: CSVDHMPGSPDTQYF
CDR3nt: TGCAGCGTTGATCATATGCCAGGGAGTCCAGATACGCAGTATTTT

v_gene: TRBV27
d_gene: TRBD1
j_gene: TRBJ1-2
abundance: many
CDR3aa: CASSLVGQGFYGYTF
CDR3nt: TGTGCCAGCAGTTTAGTAGGACAGGGGTTCTATGGCTACACCTTC

v_gene: TRBV29-1
d_gene: NA
j_gene: TRBJ2-1
abundance: NA
CDR3aa: CSAPRSGSYNEQFF
CDR3nt: TGCAGCGCCCCGAGGTCGGGCTCCTACAATGAGCAGTTCTTC

v_gene: TRBV2
d_gene: NA
j_gene: TRBJ2-6
abundance: few
CDR3aa: CASRLDSSSGANVLTF
CDR3nt: TGTGCCAGCAGGCTGGACAGCAGCTCTGGGGCCAACGTCCTGACTTTC